One and the same sample provided the 5 T cell receptor beta chains below, sequenced in a study of blood T cell repertoires in COVID-19. TCRdb's copy holds only in-frame clones and misses some; the assay was immunoSEQ multiplex PCR. The sample has 200,000 to 300,000 clones, 70% to 90% seen once. Sequencing input: peripheral blood. These TCRs come from a man aged 18 to 35 with active or convalescent COVID-19.

The rearrangement joins TRBV6-6 to TRBJ2-2; 7 bases fit TRBD1. CDR3 length equals 16 residues. Germline lookup yields CDR1 MNHNY and CDR2 SVGAGI (reference sequence). The junction had 15 bases not matched to a gene; V was cut back by 9 bases and J by 5 bases. The CDR3 region has the DNA TGTGCCAGTCAGAGTGCCGGGACAGCCATGACCGGGGAGCTGTTTTTT. It specifies CASQSAGTAMTGELFF.

Points on this clone: This sample includes further DNA sequences coding for the same CDR3. V is TRBV5-1 and J is TRBJ2-1, with 9 bases matching TRBD2. Germline V gene lookup returns CDR1 SGHRS and CDR2 YFSETQ. V was clipped by 0 bases and J by 8 bases; unmatched bases: 6. This CDR3 spans 15 amino acids. The CDR3 DNA reads TGCGCCAGCAGCTTGGGGTTAGCGGGAGTGGATGAGCAGTTCTTC. Protein product: CASSLGLAGVDEQFF.

The chain has TRBV28 and TRBJ1-5; 9 bases agree with TRBD1. The CDR3 consists of 14 residues. CDR1 is MDHEN, CDR2 SYDVKM, per germline. V dropped 5 bases and J dropped 7; count of bases not matched to a gene: 6. CDR3 residues: CASSPGTGNQPQHF. The CDR3 DNA sequence: TGTGCCAGCAGTCCAGGGACAGGGAACCAGCCCCAGCATTTT.

This clone has just one count. The chain has TRBV13 and TRBJ1-1, with unresolved D. This CDR3 is built from 15 residues. Germline V lookup: CDR1 PRHDT, CDR2 FYEKMQ (reference sequence). Trimming pared 7 bases from V and 5 bases from J, leaving 20 bases between. The DNA for the CDR3 is TGTGCCAGCACCCTCAGACGGACCCGGGGAACTGAAGCTTTCTTT. Its protein is CASTLRRTRGTEAFF.

This sequence joins TRBV29-1 and TRBJ2-1, with D perhaps matching TRBD2 (6 bases). This CDR3 has 13 amino acids. Germline V lookup: CDR1 SQVTM, CDR2 ANQGSEA. V was shortened by 0 bases and J by 8 bases, with 11 bases between the two germline ends. The chain's CDR3 is CSVEDGGHDEQFF. The DNA of the CDR3 is TGCAGCGTTGAAGATGGAGGGCACGATGAGCAGTTCTTC.